The 32 T cell receptor beta chains below come from one sample, sequenced in a study of T cell responses to AZD1222 COVID-19 vaccine. The table came from immunoSEQ multiplex PCR; TCRdb's copy has only in-frame clones and leaves some out. The repertoire holds about 180,000 clones, 90% to 95% seen once, with 0.95% to 1.3% in the top ten. The sample in question was peripheral blood, obtained 28 days after the second dose of the MenACWY control vaccine. Every receptor here comes from an adult who received the MenACWY meningococcal vaccine as a control.

J is TRBJ2-7 and V is TRBV18; no firm D call. V was clipped by 5 bases and J by 2 bases, with 10 bases between them. Germline CDR1 and CDR2: KGHSH and LQKENI. The CDR3 is 13 residues long. The CDR3 protein is CASSSRYPYEQYF. The CDR3 nucleotides are TGTGCCAGCTCATCTCGATACCCCTACGAGCAGTACTTC.

V and J are TRBV2 and TRBJ1-2, with D unresolved. V was shortened by 5 bases and J by 1 base, with 14 bases between the two germline ends. Germline V lookup: CDR1 SNHLY, CDR2 FYNNEI. There are 15 residues in the CDR3. The CDR3 sequence is CASSRETLRNYGYTF. The CDR3 nucleotides read TGTGCCAGCAGTCGAGAGACACTCCGTAACTATGGCTACACCTTC.

The chain is built from TRBV12-3 or TRBV12-4 and TRBJ1-2; 8 bases fit TRBD1. V gave up 3 bases and J gave up 11 bases; unmatched junction bases: 8. The length of the CDR3 is 13 residues. The CDR3 DNA follows: TGTGCCAGCAGTTTGTCGGACAGGGCGGGGTACACCTTC. This translates into CASSLSDRAGYTF.

The chain has TRBV18 and TRBJ1-1, with no clear D. CDR1 KGHSH and CDR2 LQKENI come from the germline V gene. The ends were cut back, 1 base at V and 2 bases at J, with 20 bases in the middle. The CDR3 loop spans 18 amino acids. The CDR3 loop is CASSPLVLAESSNTEAFF. The CDR3 coding sequence is TGTGCCAGCTCACCACTGGTTTTGGCGGAGAGTTCAAACACTGAAGCTTTCTTT.

The V and J genes are TRBV27 and TRBJ1-2; weak D call: TRBD1 (5 bases). This CDR3 has 15 amino acids. The germline gives CDR1 MNHEY, CDR2 SMNVEV (reference sequence). Trimming stripped 6 bases from V and 4 bases from J, with 18 bases between. The CDR3 DNA reads as TGTGCCAGCAGCCTAAAGGGGTGGGGGGGCTATGGCTACACCTTC. This translates into CASSLKGWGGYGYTF.

The chain employs TRBV5-1 and TRBJ2-2; TRBD2 matches 8 bases. The V segment lost 4 bases and the J segment 3 bases; nucleotides outside the gene matches: 5. Germline CDR1 and CDR2: SGHRS and YFSETQ. The CDR3 spans 15 residues. For the CDR3, the DNA is TGCGCCAGCAGCCTCCCGGGGGGGGACACCGGGGAGCTGTTTTTT. The encoded protein is CASSLPGGDTGELFF.

V usage is TRBV4-2 and J usage is TRBJ2-1, with D unresolved. The germline V gene encodes CDR1 LGHNA and CDR2 YNFKEQ. The CDR3 length is 16 residues. V lost 1 base and J lost 0, with 10 bases in between. The CDR3 DNA reads as TGTGCCAGCAGCCAAGGGCTAGAGAGCTCCTACAATGAGCAGTTCTTC. This translates into CASSQGLESSYNEQFF.

This rearrangement joins TRBV10-1 to TRBJ1-2; 7 nucleotides agree with TRBD1. Germline CDR1 and CDR2: WNHNN and SYGVQD (reference sequence). Trimming took 6 bases from V and 4 from J; bases not matched to a gene: 5. The CDR3 contains 13 residues. CDR3 loop: CASRTGTLYGYTF. The CDR3 DNA reads as TGCGCCAGCAGGACAGGGACTCTCTATGGCTACACCTTC.

This chain joins TRBV5-4 and TRBJ1-1, with TRBD1 matching over 8 bases. The germline V gene has CDR1 SGHNT and CDR2 YYREEE (reference sequence). The CDR3 runs to 16 residues. V gave up 0 bases and J gave up 1 base; unmatched junction bases: 5. CDR3 residues: CASSLGQGATNTEAFF. The CDR3 bases are TGTGCCAGCAGCTTGGGGCAGGGGGCCACGAACACTGAAGCTTTCTTT.

The chain combines TRBV28 with TRBJ2-4; 9 nucleotides align to TRBD2. Germline V gives CDR1 MDHEN, CDR2 SYDVKM. This CDR3 is 18 amino acids long. V lost 6 bases, J lost 8 bases, and 20 bases stayed unmatched. The CDR3 DNA follows: TGTGCCAGCAGCCCACATTCAGGCGCGGGGGGGACCGACCACATTCAGTACTTC. This codes for CASSPHSGAGGTDHIQYF.

This chain uses TRBV19 with TRBJ1-4; D gene uncertain. Trimming took 6 bases from V and 10 from J, leaving 12 bases between them. The CDR3 totals 12 residues. Germline V gene data show CDR1 as LNHDA and CDR2 as SQIVND (reference sequence). The CDR3 reads CASSKPPGKLFF. The CDR3 nucleotides are TGTGCCAGTAGCAAGCCCCCGGGAAAACTGTTTTTT.

The chain links TRBV5-1 to TRBJ1-4; a possible D gene is TRBD1 (6 bases). Trimming left V 5 bases short and J 2 bases short, with 10 bases between. CDR3 length: 14 residues. Germline loops: CDR1 SGHRS, CDR2 YFSETQ. The CDR3, as DNA: TGCGCCAGCAGAGCGACAGGCACTAATGAAAAACTGTTTTTT. Protein product: CASRATGTNEKLFF.

The CDR3 region has the DNA TGTGCCAGCAGCCAAGATCTCCTAGCGGGGAATGAGCAGTTCTTC. Encoded protein: CASSQDLLAGNEQFF. The rearrangement links TRBV3-1 (or the pseudogene TRBV3-2) to TRBJ2-1, with TRBD2 matching 9 bases. The ends lost 0 bases at V and 7 bases at J; junction bases unmatched: 4. CDR3 size: 15 residues. Germline CDR1 is LGHDT and CDR2 is YNNKEL (reference sequence).

This clone is judged medium-sized. This rearrangement joins TRBV4-1 to TRBJ1-1; TRBD1 is a possible D gene (5 bases). This CDR3 comprises 12 residues. V gave up 4 bases and J gave up 11 bases, with 14 bases separating them. CDR1 is MGHRA and CDR2 is YSYEKL in the germline V gene. Written as DNA, the CDR3 is TGCGCCAGCAGCCCTCAAAGGGGAGAGGCTTTCTTT. This gives the protein CASSPQRGEAFF.

The rearrangement links TRBV7-2 to TRBJ1-1; TRBD1 matches at 7 bases. Germline V gene data show CDR1 as SGHTA and CDR2 as FQGNSA. CDR3 length: 14 amino acids. Unmatched junction bases numbered 8, after V lost 9 bases and J lost 1 base. CDR3 sequence reads: CASSEGQTNTEAFF. Written as DNA, the CDR3 is TGTGCCAGTAGCGAGGGACAGACGAACACTGAAGCTTTCTTT.

This chain connects TRBV5-1 to TRBJ1-2; no clear D gene. There are 13 residues in the CDR3. V lost 0 bases and J 4 bases, leaving 7 bases between the germline ends. Germline CDR1 and CDR2: SGHRS and YFSETQ. CDR3 loop: CASSLERAYGYTF. The CDR3 coding sequence is TGCGCCAGCAGCTTGGAGCGAGCCTATGGCTACACCTTC.

The rearrangement links TRBV28 to TRBJ2-7; 7 bases map to TRBD2. Germline V gives CDR1 MDHEN, CDR2 SYDVKM. J gave up 0 bases and V 5 bases, and 4 bases lay outside the gene matches. The CDR3 sequence is 14 residues long. CDR3 residues: CASSVAGSSYEQYF. DNA for the CDR3: TGTGCCAGCAGTGTAGCGGGTTCCTCCTACGAGCAGTACTTC.

The genes are TRBV6-2 or TRBV6-3 and TRBJ1-1; no definite D call. V was cut by 0 bases and J by 1 base, with 6 bases left in between. The CDR3 is 14 residues long. In germline, CDR1 is MNHEY, CDR2 SVGEGT. CDR3 bases: TGTGCCAGCAGTTACTCCCAACAGAACACTGAAGCTTTCTTT. This gives the protein CASSYSQQNTEAFF.

V and J are TRBV30 and TRBJ2-7; 7 nucleotides match TRBD1. This CDR3 has 15 residues. V shed 0 bases and J 2 bases; nucleotides not matched to a gene: 7. Germline V gene data show CDR1 as GTSNPN and CDR2 as SVGIG (reference sequence). The CDR3 DNA sequence: TGTGCCTGGAGTGTAAACGGGGACAGTACCTACGAGCAGTACTTC. Amino acids: CAWSVNGDSTYEQYF.

The gene calls are TRBV7-9 and TRBJ1-2; no reliable D call. This CDR3 is built from 15 residues. Germline CDR1 is SEHNR and CDR2 is FQNEAQ (reference sequence). The V end was cut by 1 base, the J end by 4 bases, with 13 bases between. CDR3 in DNA: TGTGCCAGCAGCTTAGAAAAGGGAATCCGCTATGGCTACACCTTC. It codes for CASSLEKGIRYGYTF.

The chain recombines TRBV19 with TRBJ1-2; D ambiguous. CDR3 length: 13 residues. V gave up 0 bases and J gave up 6 bases, with 8 bases separating them. Germline V gene sequence: CDR1 LNHDA, CDR2 SQIVND (reference sequence). CDR3 DNA: TGTGCCAGTAGTATAGACAGGAGGGATGGCTACACCTTC. Its protein is CASSIDRRDGYTF.

The V and J genes are TRBV7-2 and TRBJ2-2, with D possibly TRBD2 on 5 matching bases. V gave up 0 bases and J gave up 4 bases, with 9 bases separating them. There are 15 residues in the CDR3. Germline values: CDR1 SGHTA, CDR2 FQGNSA. This CDR3 reads CASSLAGRGTGELFF. CDR3 DNA sequence: TGTGCCAGCAGCTTAGCCGGTCGGGGCACCGGGGAGCTGTTTTTT.

The chain carries TRBV27 and TRBJ2-7, with 11 bases fitting TRBD2. This CDR3 spans 15 amino acids. Unmatched junction bases numbered 2, after V lost 0 bases and J lost 4 bases. Germline CDR1 MNHEY, CDR2 SMNVEV (reference sequence). The CDR3: CASSLSSGGGYEQYF. CDR3 DNA sequence: TGTGCCAGCAGTTTATCTAGCGGGGGGGGATACGAGCAGTACTTC.

The J gene is TRBJ2-5, the V gene TRBV5-1, with 7 bases lining up with TRBD1. Germline V gene data show CDR1 as SGHRS and CDR2 as YFSETQ. Trimming cost V 4 bases and J 2 bases; bases outside gene matches: 5. CDR3 length equals 14 residues. As DNA, the CDR3 is TGCGCCAGCAGCCCCCGGGACAGTCAAGAGACCCAGTACTTC. The encoded protein is CASSPRDSQETQYF.

The chain employs TRBV5-1 and TRBJ2-1; D possibly corresponds to TRBD2 (5 bases). V lost 1 base and J 4 bases, leaving 9 bases between the germline ends. This CDR3 contains 14 residues. The germline CDR1 and CDR2 sequences are SGHRS and YFSETQ. The CDR3: CASSLKLVYNEQFF. CDR3 DNA sequence: TGCGCCAGCAGCTTGAAACTAGTTTACAATGAGCAGTTCTTC.

The V and J genes are TRBV14 and TRBJ1-6; TRBD1 agrees at 8 bases. The CDR3 is 15 amino acids. V was clipped by 4 bases and J by 6 bases; unmatched bases: 5. Germline CDR1 and CDR2: SGHDN and FVKESK. The CDR3 reads CASSRIQGANSPLHF. CDR3 DNA sequence: TGTGCCAGCAGCCGCATCCAGGGGGCTAATTCACCCCTCCACTTT.

This clone is a singleton in its sample. As DNA, the CDR3 is TGTGCCTGGAGTCAGTCCGCTCAGCCCCAGCATTTT. Translating it yields CAWSQSAQPQHF. The chain uses TRBV30 and TRBJ1-5; D not certain. This CDR3 has 12 residues. The germline V gene encodes CDR1 GTSNPN and CDR2 SVGIG (reference sequence). Trimming pared 2 bases from V and 6 bases from J, leaving 8 bases between.

Here the CDR3 DNA reads TGTGCCACCGGAGGGCAGGCGAGGGGCACTGAAGCTTTCTTT. Translated, it gives CATGGQARGTEAFF. This chain joins TRBV5-5 and TRBJ1-1, with a weak D call TRBD1 (5 bases). V gave up 9 bases and J gave up 4 bases, with 19 bases separating them. CDR1 is SGHKS, CDR2 YYEKEE, per germline (reference sequence). The CDR3 totals 14 residues.

The rearrangement uses TRBV24-1 and TRBJ2-5; no clear D. The CDR3 runs 11 residues. The V and J ends lost 7 bases and 5 bases respectively, with 7 bases between them. Per the germline V gene, CDR1 is KGHDR and CDR2 is SFDVKD. The CDR3 loop reads CATSSAETQYF. The CDR3 coding sequence is TGTGCCACCAGCAGCGCGGAGACCCAGTACTTC.

The rearrangement joins TRBV4-2 to TRBJ1-4; D gene unclear. The CDR3 has 13 amino acids. Germline V CDR1 and CDR2: LGHNA, YNFKEQ. V dropped 0 bases and J dropped 8 bases, with 7 bases sitting between them. The CDR3 loop is CASSQDFGEKLFF. CDR3 DNA: TGTGCCAGCAGCCAAGATTTCGGCGAAAAACTGTTTTTT.

The CDR3, as DNA: TGTGCCAGTAGTATAGATCAACCGGGGCCTAGTGAGCAGTTCTTC. Its protein product is CASSIDQPGPSEQFF. J is TRBJ2-1 and V is TRBV19; the D gene could be TRBD1 or TRBD2 (5 bases each). Trimming left V 0 bases short and J 9 bases short, with 15 bases between. Per the germline V gene, CDR1 is LNHDA and CDR2 is SQIVND (reference sequence). This CDR3 comprises 15 residues.

V usage is TRBV18 and J usage is TRBJ2-5; 7 bases are a match to TRBD1. This CDR3 is 13 amino acids long. The ends lost 6 bases at V and 3 bases at J; junction bases unmatched: 4. Germline V CDR1 and CDR2: KGHSH, LQKENI. The CDR3 reads CASSRDREETQYF. For the CDR3, the DNA is TGTGCCAGCTCCCGGGACAGAGAAGAGACCCAGTACTTC.